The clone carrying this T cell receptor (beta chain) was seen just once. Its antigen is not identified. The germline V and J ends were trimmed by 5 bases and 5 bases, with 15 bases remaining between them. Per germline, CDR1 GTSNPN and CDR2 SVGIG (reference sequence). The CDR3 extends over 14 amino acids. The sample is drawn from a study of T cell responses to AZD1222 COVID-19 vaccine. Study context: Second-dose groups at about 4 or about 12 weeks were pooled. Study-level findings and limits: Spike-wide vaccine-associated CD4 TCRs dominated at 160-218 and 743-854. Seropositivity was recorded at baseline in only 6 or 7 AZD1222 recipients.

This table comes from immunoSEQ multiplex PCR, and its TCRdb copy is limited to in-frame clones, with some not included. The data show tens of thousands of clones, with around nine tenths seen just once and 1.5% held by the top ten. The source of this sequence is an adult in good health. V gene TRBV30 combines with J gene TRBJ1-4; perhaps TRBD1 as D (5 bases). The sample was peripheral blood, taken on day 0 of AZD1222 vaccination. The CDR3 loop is CAWDGGTENEKLFF. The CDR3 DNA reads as TGTGCCTGGGACGGTGGGACGGAGAATGAAAAACTGTTTTTT.